The next 19 T cell receptor beta chains were all read from a single sample in a study of beta chain features in type 1 diabetes. Expressed TCRB transcripts were sequenced, since all the RNA that had been isolated was reverse transcribed. Some clones are missing from TCRdb's copy, which holds only in-frame ones; the method was immunoSEQ multiplex PCR. The data hold about 110,000 clones, with around 40% observed a single time. The sequencing input was stem cell memory CD4+ T cells from blood. All receptors derive from a woman under 30 in good health.

The J gene is TRBJ2-7, the V gene TRBV27; 11 nucleotides match TRBD2. The CDR3 contains 12 residues. The J segment lost 5 bases and the V segment lost 7 bases, leaving 1 base of the junction unmatched. Germline V gives CDR1 MNHEY, CDR2 SMNVEV (reference sequence). The CDR3 here is CASKTSGNEQYF. The CDR3 DNA is TGTGCCAGCAAGACTAGCGGGAACGAGCAGTACTTC.

The chain is built from TRBV18 and TRBJ1-4, with 7 positions matching TRBD1. Unmatched junction bases numbered 5, after V lost 6 bases and J lost 4 bases. In germline, CDR1 is KGHSH, CDR2 LQKENI. This CDR3 comprises 14 residues. CDR3 residues: CASSPGTVNEKLFF. In DNA form, the CDR3 reads TGTGCCAGCTCGCCCGGGACAGTTAATGAAAAACTGTTTTTT.

V is TRBV7-3 and J is TRBJ2-3; D is unresolved. The CDR3 runs 15 residues. The V end was cut by 3 bases, the J end by 2 bases, with 12 bases between. CDR1 and CDR2 (germline): SGHTA, FQGTGA. The CDR3 nucleotides are TGTGCCAGCAGCTTTTCCGGTCCACCCACAGATACGCAGTATTTT. Its translation: CASSFSGPPTDTQYF.

The chain is built from TRBV4-1 and TRBJ2-7, with a tentative D call TRBD2 (6 bases). This CDR3 spans 15 amino acids. Germline CDR1 and CDR2: MGHRA and YSYEKL. Trimming took 2 bases from V and 2 from J, leaving 13 bases between them. CDR3 DNA: TGCGCCAGCAGCCAATTCCCTAGCGAAACCTACGAGCAGTACTTC. It yields the protein CASSQFPSETYEQYF.

This CDR3 is CATSRGSAGGGSGELFF. CDR3 coding DNA: TGTGCCACCAGCAGAGGCTCGGCGGGAGGGGGGTCCGGGGAGCTGTTTTTT. The chain carries TRBV15 and TRBJ2-2; 9 bases align to TRBD2. This CDR3 has 17 residues. The J segment lost 6 bases and the V segment lost 1 base, leaving 9 bases of the junction unmatched. Looked up from germline, CDR1 is LNHNV and CDR2 is YYDKDF (reference sequence).

This clone was observed a handful of times. V is TRBV30 and J is TRBJ2-5, with 9 positions matching TRBD2. CDR3 length equals 15 residues. Trimming at V came to 0 bases and at J to 2 bases, leaving 4 bases not matched to a gene. Germline lookup yields CDR1 GTSNPN and CDR2 SVGIG (reference sequence). The CDR3 DNA reads TGTGCCTGGAGTGTACAAACTAGCGGGCAAGAGACCCAGTACTTC. It encodes CAWSVQTSGQETQYF.

This clone was found a few times. The chain couples TRBV27 to TRBJ2-5, with D tentatively TRBD1 (6 bases). V lost 6 bases, J lost 2 bases, and 16 bases lay in between. The germline V gene has CDR1 MNHEY and CDR2 SMNVEV (reference sequence). This CDR3 has 15 residues. CDR3 protein: CASRQYTGFQETQYF. For the CDR3, the DNA is TGTGCCAGCAGACAATACACAGGGTTTCAAGAGACCCAGTACTTC.

The rearrangement uses TRBV18 and TRBJ2-2; 7 nucleotides align to TRBD1. CDR3 length: 15 residues. Germline values: CDR1 KGHSH, CDR2 LQKENI. V lost 3 bases to trimming and J lost 6 bases; unmatched junction nucleotides: 7. CDR3 protein: CASSPRDSLAGELFF. In DNA, the CDR3 is TGTGCCAGCTCACCCCGGGACAGCCTCGCCGGGGAGCTGTTTTTT. Looking up the rest from reference TRBV18 and TRBJ2-2 gives the full variable domain: NAGVMQNPRHLVRRRGQEARLRCSPMKGHSHVYWYRQLPEEGLKFMVYLQKENIIDESGMPKERFSAEFPKEGPSILRIQQVVRGDSAAYFCASSPRDSLAGELFFGEGSRLTVL.

The chain combines TRBV7-2 with TRBJ1-5; D call uncertain. CDR1 is SGHTA and CDR2 is FQGNSA in the germline V gene. V was cut by 2 bases and J by 3 bases, with 14 bases left in between. This CDR3 spans 16 amino acids. CDR3 coding DNA: TGTGCCAGCAGCTTAATCGGGCGGGCAGTCAATCAGCCCCAGCATTTT. Translation: CASSLIGRAVNQPQHF.

CDR3 sequence reads: CASSLSPFDRGSNTEAFF. CDR3 coding DNA: TGTGCCAGCAGCTTAAGCCCTTTTGACAGGGGATCGAACACTGAAGCTTTCTTT. The chain uses TRBV7-3 and TRBJ1-1, with 8 bases aligning to TRBD1. The CDR3 has 18 amino acids. The germline V gene has CDR1 SGHTA and CDR2 FQGTGA. V shed 1 base, J shed 1 base, and the junction held 11 bases outside the gene matches.

The rearrangement links TRBV7-8 to TRBJ2-7, with D perhaps matching TRBD2 (6 bases). V shed 1 base and J shed 7 bases, with 14 bases lying between them. Per the germline V gene, CDR1 is SGHVS and CDR2 is FQNEAQ. The CDR3 length is 14 residues. CDR3 sequence reads: CASSLVGGTGEQYF. The CDR3 nucleotides read TGTGCCAGCAGCTTAGTGGGGGGTACGGGGGAGCAGTACTTC.

The chain recombines TRBV7-3 with TRBJ2-1; tentative D call: TRBD2 (6 bases). The CDR3 contains 15 residues. CDR1 SGHTA and CDR2 FQGTGA come from the germline V gene. Trimming stripped 6 bases from V and 4 bases from J, with 16 bases between. CDR3 loop: CASRRGDSGYNEQFF. CDR3 coding DNA: TGTGCCAGCAGGCGTGGGGACTCCGGTTACAATGAGCAGTTCTTC.

The genes are TRBV15 and TRBJ2-5; the D is unclear. The V gene lost 0 bases and the J gene lost 8 bases, with 7 bases spanning the gap. CDR1 is LNHNV and CDR2 is YYDKDF in the germline V gene (reference sequence). The CDR3 is 12 amino acids. This CDR3 is CATSRDRSTQYF. DNA for the CDR3: TGTGCCACCAGCAGAGATCGGAGTACCCAGTACTTC.

This clone was seen more than once but under ten times. The CDR3 bases are TGTGCCAGCAGCGGAACAGGGTTCGCGAACACCGGGGAGCTGTTTTTT. Its translation is CASSGTGFANTGELFF. The chain links TRBV5-4 to TRBJ2-2; a weak D match, TRBD1 (6 bases). CDR1 SGHNT and CDR2 YYREEE come from the germline V gene (reference sequence). This CDR3 has 16 amino acids. Trimming removed 4 bases at V and 0 bases at J, with 13 bases between.

V usage is TRBV29-1 and J usage is TRBJ2-3; a possible D gene is TRBD2 (5 bases). Germline V gives CDR1 SQVTM, CDR2 ANQGSEA. The V gene lost 5 bases and the J gene lost 1 base, with 13 bases spanning the gap. The CDR3 covers 14 residues. CDR3 region: CSVKQRLGTDTQYF. The CDR3 DNA reads as TGCAGCGTTAAGCAGCGGTTAGGCACAGATACGCAGTATTTT.

This chain links TRBV5-1 with TRBJ2-2; 9 bases match TRBD2. The ends lost 4 bases at V and 0 bases at J; junction bases unmatched: 4. The CDR3 is 16 residues long. Germline V gives CDR1 SGHRS, CDR2 YFSETQ. CDR3 nucleotides: TGCGCCAGCAGCGCCAGACTAGCGGCGAACACCGGGGAGCTGTTTTTT. It is translated as CASSARLAANTGELFF.

In this sample, this clone turned up a few times. V usage is TRBV29-1 and J usage is TRBJ2-7; perhaps TRBD2 as D (7 bases). This CDR3 has 13 amino acids. Germline V gives CDR1 SQVTM, CDR2 ANQGSEA. The ends were cut back, 6 bases at V and 5 bases at J, with 17 bases in the middle. The CDR3 loop reads CSVAGHQAHEQYF. CDR3 nucleotide sequence: TGCAGCGTAGCGGGACATCAAGCCCACGAGCAGTACTTC.

Notes on this clone: Germline and junction disagree at one end, which may indicate a read error. The V and J genes are TRBV2 and TRBJ2-1, with 11 bases lining up with TRBD1. CDR1 SNHLY and CDR2 FYNNEI come from the germline V gene. The CDR3 is 14 amino acids. CDR3 region: CARRTGGRYNEQFF. CDR3 DNA: TGTGCCCGCAGGACAGGGGGCAGGTACAATGAGCAGTTCTTC.

J is TRBJ1-2 and V is TRBV4-2; 10 bases align to TRBD1. CDR3 length equals 16 residues. Germline CDR1 is LGHNA and CDR2 is YNFKEQ. Losses at the gene ends were 3 bases for V and 4 bases for J; bases not matched to a gene: 8. The CDR3 DNA sequence: TGTGCCAGCAGCCAGAATACCGGGACAGGGGCCTATGGCTACACCTTC. Protein: CASSQNTGTGAYGYTF.